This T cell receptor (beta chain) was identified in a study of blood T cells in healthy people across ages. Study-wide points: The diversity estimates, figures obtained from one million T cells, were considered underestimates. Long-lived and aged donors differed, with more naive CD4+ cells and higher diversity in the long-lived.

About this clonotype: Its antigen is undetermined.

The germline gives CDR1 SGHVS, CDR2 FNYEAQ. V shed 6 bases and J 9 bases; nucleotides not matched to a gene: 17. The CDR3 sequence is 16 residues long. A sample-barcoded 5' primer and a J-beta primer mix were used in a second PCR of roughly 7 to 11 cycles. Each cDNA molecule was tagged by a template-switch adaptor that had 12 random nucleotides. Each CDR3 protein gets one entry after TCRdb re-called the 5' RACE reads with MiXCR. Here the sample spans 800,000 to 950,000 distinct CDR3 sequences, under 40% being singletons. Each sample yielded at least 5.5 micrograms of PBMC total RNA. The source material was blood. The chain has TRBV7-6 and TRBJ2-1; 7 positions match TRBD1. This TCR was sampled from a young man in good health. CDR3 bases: TGTGCCAGCAGTTCTAACAGGGGTTATTCTGGTGGTGAGCAGTTCTTC. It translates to CASSSNRGYSGGEQFF.